Described below is a single T cell receptor (beta chain) sequence and its context. What it binds is not known. The data are from a study of cytomegalovirus exposure and HLA in healthy donors. The study, taken as a whole, reports: The study dropped some indistinguishable V segments, TRBV6-2 and TRBV6-3 among them.

In the PCR, 60 Vbeta and 13 Jbeta primers were used. Method: immunoSEQ multiplex PCR; TCRdb's copy keeps in-frame clones and lacks some. The sample contains approximately 170,000 clones, 74% of which appear only once. CDR3 length equals 15 residues. J gave up 10 bases and V 3 bases, and 10 bases lay outside the gene matches. Germline-derived CDR1 and CDR2 are SGHTS and YDEGEE. The sequence came from a woman younger than 45 in good health and CMV-seropositive. The chain has TRBV5-8 and TRBJ2-2; 9 bases fit TRBD1. The sample was PBMCs. CDR3 bases: TGTGCCAGCAGCTCCGGGACAGGGTATCTCGAGGAGCTGTTTTTT. As protein: CASSSGTGYLEELFF.